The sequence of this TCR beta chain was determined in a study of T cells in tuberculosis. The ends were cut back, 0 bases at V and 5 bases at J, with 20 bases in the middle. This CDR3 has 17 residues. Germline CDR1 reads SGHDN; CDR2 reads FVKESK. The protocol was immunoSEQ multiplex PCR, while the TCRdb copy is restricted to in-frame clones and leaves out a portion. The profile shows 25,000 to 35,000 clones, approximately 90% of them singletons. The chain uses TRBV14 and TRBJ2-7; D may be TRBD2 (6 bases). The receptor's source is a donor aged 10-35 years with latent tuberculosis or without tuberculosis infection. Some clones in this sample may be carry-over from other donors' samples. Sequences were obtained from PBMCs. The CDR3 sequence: CASSQEIMAGSRNEQYF. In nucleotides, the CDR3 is TGTGCCAGCAGCCAAGAAATAATGGCGGGAAGTAGGAACGAGCAGTACTTC.